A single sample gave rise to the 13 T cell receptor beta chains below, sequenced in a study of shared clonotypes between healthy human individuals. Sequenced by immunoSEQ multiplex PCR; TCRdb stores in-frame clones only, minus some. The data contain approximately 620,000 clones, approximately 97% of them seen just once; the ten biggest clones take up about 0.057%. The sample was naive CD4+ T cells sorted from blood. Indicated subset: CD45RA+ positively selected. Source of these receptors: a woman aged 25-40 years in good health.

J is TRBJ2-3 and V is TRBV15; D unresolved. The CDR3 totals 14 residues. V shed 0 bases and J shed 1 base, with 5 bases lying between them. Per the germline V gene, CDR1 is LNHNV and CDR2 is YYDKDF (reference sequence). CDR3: CATSRDQGTDTQYF. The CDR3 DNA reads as TGTGCCACCAGCAGAGATCAGGGCACAGATACGCAGTATTTT.

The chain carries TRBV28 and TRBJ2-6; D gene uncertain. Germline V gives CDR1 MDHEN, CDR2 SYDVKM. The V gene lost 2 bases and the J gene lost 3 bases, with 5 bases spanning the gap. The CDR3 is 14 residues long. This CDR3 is CASSLSGGANVLTF. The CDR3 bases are TGTGCCAGCAGTTTAAGTGGTGGGGCCAACGTCCTGACTTTC.

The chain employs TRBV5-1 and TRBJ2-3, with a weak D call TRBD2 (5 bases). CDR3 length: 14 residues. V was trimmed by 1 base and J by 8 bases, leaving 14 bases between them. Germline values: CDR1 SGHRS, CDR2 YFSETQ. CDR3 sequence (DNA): TGCGCCAGCAGCTTGAGTGAAGCGGTTAGTACGCAGTATTTT. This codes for CASSLSEAVSTQYF.

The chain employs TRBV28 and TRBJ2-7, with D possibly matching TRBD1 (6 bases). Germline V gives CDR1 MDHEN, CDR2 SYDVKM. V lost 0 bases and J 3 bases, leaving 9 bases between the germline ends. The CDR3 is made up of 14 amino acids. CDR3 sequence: CASSLWDSIYEQYF. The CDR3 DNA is TGTGCCAGCAGTTTATGGGACAGTATCTACGAGCAGTACTTC.

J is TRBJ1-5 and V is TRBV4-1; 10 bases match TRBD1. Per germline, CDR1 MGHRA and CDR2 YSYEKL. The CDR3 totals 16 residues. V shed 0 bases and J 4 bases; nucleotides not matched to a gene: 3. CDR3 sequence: CASSQEGTGANQPQHF. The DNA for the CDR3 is TGCGCCAGCAGCCAAGAAGGGACAGGGGCTAATCAGCCCCAGCATTTT.

The CDR3 coding sequence is TGTGCCAGTAGTAGCTCAGGGGCGGCGAACACTGAAGCTTTCTTT. This gives the protein CASSSSGAANTEAFF. The chain has TRBV19 and TRBJ1-1; perhaps TRBD1 as D (6 bases). Germline CDR1 reads LNHDA; CDR2 reads SQIVND (reference sequence). V was pared by 4 bases and J by 1 base, with 13 bases between. The CDR3 spans 15 residues.

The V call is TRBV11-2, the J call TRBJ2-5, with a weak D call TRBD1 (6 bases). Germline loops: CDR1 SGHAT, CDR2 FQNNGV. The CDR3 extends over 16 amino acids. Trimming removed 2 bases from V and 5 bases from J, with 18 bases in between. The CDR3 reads CASSLTGTSSVETQYF. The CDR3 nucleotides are TGTGCCAGCAGCTTAACCGGGACATCAAGCGTCGAGACCCAGTACTTC.

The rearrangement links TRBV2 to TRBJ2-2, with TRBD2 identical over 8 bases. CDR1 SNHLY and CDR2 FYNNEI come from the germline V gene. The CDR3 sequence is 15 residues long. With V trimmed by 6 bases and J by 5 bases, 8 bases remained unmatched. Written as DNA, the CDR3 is TGTGCCAGCAGGGGACTAGTTCGGGAAACCGGGGAGCTGTTTTTT. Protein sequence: CASRGLVRETGELFF.

The chain's CDR3 is CASSRDRSSSGNTIYF. In DNA, the CDR3 is TGTGCCAGCAGCCGGGACAGGTCGAGCTCTGGAAACACCATATATTTT. The rearrangement joins TRBV2 to TRBJ1-3, with 8 bases matching TRBD1. Germline lookup yields CDR1 SNHLY and CDR2 FYNNEI. This CDR3 is 16 amino acids long. With V trimmed by 6 bases and J by 0 bases, 7 bases remained unmatched.

The CDR3 DNA sequence: TGTGCCAGCAGCCCAGGGGGTCCTGGAGGAGAGCAGTACTTC. Translation gives CASSPGGPGGEQYF. The chain uses TRBV9 and TRBJ2-7; TRBD1 agrees at 7 bases. The V gene's germline CDR1 is SGDLS and CDR2 YYNGEE. V lost 4 bases and J lost 7; bases outside the gene matches: 11. The CDR3 totals 14 residues.

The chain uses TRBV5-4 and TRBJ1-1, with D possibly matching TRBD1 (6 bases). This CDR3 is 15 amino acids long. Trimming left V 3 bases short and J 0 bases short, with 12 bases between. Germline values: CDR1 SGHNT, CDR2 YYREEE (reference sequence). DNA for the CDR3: TGTGCCAGCAGCTCCCCCAGGGGCATGAACACTGAAGCTTTCTTT. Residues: CASSSPRGMNTEAFF.

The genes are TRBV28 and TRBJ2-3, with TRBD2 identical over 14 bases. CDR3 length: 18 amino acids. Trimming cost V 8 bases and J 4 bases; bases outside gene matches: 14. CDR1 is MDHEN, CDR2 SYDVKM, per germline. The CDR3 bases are TGTGCCAGCGCCCGGACTAGCGGGAGGTGGCCAACGGCAGATACGCAGTATTTT. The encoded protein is CASARTSGRWPTADTQYF.

This chain's CDR3 is CASSYGDYRAETQYF. The CDR3 DNA reads TGTGCCAGCAGTTATGGGGACTATCGGGCAGAGACCCAGTACTTC. The V and J genes are TRBV6-4 and TRBJ2-5, with TRBD2 matching 7 bases. Trimming at V came to 5 bases and at J to 4 bases, leaving 10 bases not matched to a gene. Per germline, CDR1 MRHNA and CDR2 SNTAGT. The CDR3 sequence is 15 residues long.